These T cell receptor beta chains were read from a single sample in a study of blood T cell repertoires in COVID-19. Using immunoSEQ multiplex PCR, the repertoire was profiled, and TCRdb retains in-frame clones only, with some absent. The sample lists 300,000 to 450,000 clones, approximately 87% occurring once. The sequenced sample was peripheral blood. These receptor sequences come from a woman aged 25-40 years with COVID-19, enrolled during active disease. Each CDR3 is given with its conserved first and last residue. D genes are given only for firm matches. Expanded clones are given a class, and other clones once, few, many or no size at all.

>NA|NA|TRBV28|TRBJ1-1
TGTGCCAGCAGCCCTACGGGCAGGGGTAAGGATCCCACTGAAGCTTTCTTT
CASSPTGRGKDPTEAFF
>NA|NA|TRBV7-3|TRBJ2-5
TGTGCCAGCAGCTTGGGGGGAAATCAAGAGACCCAGTACTTC
CASSLGGNQETQYF
>TRBD2|NA|TRBV6-1|TRBJ2-7
TGTGCCAGCAGTGAAGCCTTTCTAGCGGGAGGGCGAGAGCAGTACTTC
CASSEAFLAGGREQYF
>NA|NA|TRBV19|TRBJ2-7
TGTGCCAGTAGTATCAGGGGAAGTTCCTACGAGCAGTACTTC
CASSIRGSSYEQYF
>NA|NA|TRBV2|TRBJ2-7
TGTGCCAGCAGTGACACAGACGGTGTGCAGTACTTC
CASSDTDGVQYF
>TRBD1|NA|TRBV5-1|TRBJ2-5
TGCGCCAGCAGATCCTCCGGGACAGGGGGCCGGGAGACCCAGTACTTC
CASRSSGTGGRETQYF
>TRBD1|NA|TRBV28|TRBJ1-4
TGTGCCAGCAGGCCGGACAGGGGAAGAGAAAAACTGTTTTTT
CASRPDRGREKLFF
>NA|NA|TRBV6-6|TRBJ2-1
TGTGCCAGCAGTTACGTACTTTCAGAGCAGTTCTTC
CASSYVLSEQFF
>TRBD2|NA|TRBV5-4|TRBJ2-3
TGTGCCAGCAGCTTTCGCAGCGGGAGGCCCACAGATACGCAGTATTTT
CASSFRSGRPTDTQYF
>TRBD2|NA|TRBV6-5|TRBJ2-1
TGTGCCAGCAGTTTCCAACTAGCGGGACCCTACAATGAGCAGTTCTTC
CASSFQLAGPYNEQFF
>NA|NA|TRBV11-2|TRBJ1-1
TGTGCCAGCAGCTTAGATGAGCGTCCCCACACTGAAGCTTTCTTT
CASSLDERPHTEAFF
>NA|NA|TRBV29-1|TRBJ2-7
TGCAGCGTTGTCGGGAGCTCCTACGAGCAGTACTTC
CSVVGSSYEQYF
>NA|NA|TRBV28|TRBJ2-7
TGTGCCAGCAGACCTACAGGCGACGGTCTTTACGAGCAGTACTTC
CASRPTGDGLYEQYF
>TRBD1|NA|TRBV29-1|TRBJ1-1
TGCAGCGCCCTTCCCGGGACAGGGAACACTGAAGCTTTCTTT
CSALPGTGNTEAFF
>TRBD2|few|TRBV29-1|TRBJ2-2
TGCAGCGTTGTAGTACTAGCGGGCGGGGAGCTGTTTTTT
CSVVVLAGGELFF
>NA|few|TRBV7-2|TRBJ2-7
TGTGCCAGCAGCTTAGAGGGTCGGGGCTACGAGCAGTACTTC
CASSLEGRGYEQYF
>NA|once|TRBV28|TRBJ1-2
TGTGCCAGCAGTTCCGGGACAAAAAACTATGGCTACACCTTC
CASSSGTKNYGYTF
>NA|NA|TRBV11-2|TRBJ1-3
TGTGCCAGCAGCTTGGGGAGGGCCAGCTCTGGAAACACCATATATTTT
CASSLGRASSGNTIYF
>TRBD1|NA|TRBV28|TRBJ2-2
TGTGCCAGCAGTTCCCCAGGGACAGGGGGGGGGAACACCGGGGAGCTGTTTTTT
CASSSPGTGGGNTGELFF
>NA|NA|TRBV10-3|TRBJ2-7
TGTGCCATCAGTCCTATTCTTACTAATGAGCAGTACTTC
CAISPILTNEQYF
>TRBD2|NA|TRBV5-5|TRBJ2-3
TGTGCCAGCAGCTCCCGGACTAGCGGGAGAACCATCACAGATACGCAGTATTTT
CASSSRTSGRTITDTQYF
>NA|NA|TRBV7-6|TRBJ2-1
TGTGCCAGCAGCTTGGCGGGGCCCTACAATGAGCAGTTCTTC
CASSLAGPYNEQFF
>TRBD2|few|TRBV28|TRBJ2-7
TGTGCCAGCACCGACTTCGGGAGGGAGGAATACGAGCAGTACTTC
CASTDFGREEYEQYF
>NA|NA|TRBV6-2/TRBV6-3|TRBJ2-7
TGTGCCAGCAGTTCAGCGTATCCCTACGAGCAGTACTTC
CASSSAYPYEQYF
>NA|few|TRBV6-1|TRBJ2-2
TGTGCCAGCAGTGAGCAGGGGATTTCGAGCACCGGGGAGCTGTTTTTT
CASSEQGISSTGELFF
>NA|NA|TRBV27|TRBJ2-1
TGTGCCAGCAGTCCAGAGATCGGGGGGCTACCCAATGAGCAGTTCTTC
CASSPEIGGLPNEQFF
>TRBD2|NA|TRBV7-2|TRBJ2-4
TGTGCCAGCAGAAGTTTAACTAGCGTCAAAAACATTCAGTACTTC
CASRSLTSVKNIQYF
>TRBD1|NA|TRBV7-6|TRBJ2-2
TGTGCCAGCAGAATGCCGGGACAGGGCGCGAACACCGGGGAGCTGTTTTTT
CASRMPGQGANTGELFF
>TRBD2|once|TRBV9|TRBJ2-5
TGTGCCAGCAGCGTAGCCCCGGGAGGGCCCCAAGAGACCCAGTACTTC
CASSVAPGGPQETQYF
>NA|NA|TRBV6-1|TRBJ2-1
TGTGCCAGCAGTGGCCGGACAGAATTCTCCTACAATGAGCAGTTCTTC
CASSGRTEFSYNEQFF
>NA|NA|TRBV19|TRBJ2-1
TGTGCCAGTAGTATAGATCGGGTGGTCTACAATGAGCAGTTCTTC
CASSIDRVVYNEQFF
>NA|NA|TRBV5-6|TRBJ1-4
TGTGCCAGCAGCTTTCAAGGGGGAAGAGAAAAACTGTTTTTT
CASSFQGGREKLFF
>TRBD2|NA|TRBV6-5|TRBJ2-3
TGTGCCAGCAGCCCCCTAGCGGGGGGGACAGATACGCAGTATTTT
CASSPLAGGTDTQYF
>TRBD2|NA|TRBV19|TRBJ2-1
TGTGCCAGTAGTAACCGAGGAGCGGGAGGTTGGGGCACACCGGATGAGCAGTTCTTC
CASSNRGAGGWGTPDEQFF
>NA|NA|TRBV2|TRBJ2-7
TGTGCCAGCAGTCTTCGGACATCCGCCTACGAGCAGTACTTC
CASSLRTSAYEQYF
>TRBD2|NA|TRBV2|TRBJ2-7
TGTGCCAGCAGTGGTCTTGGGGGAGCGGGACTTTACGAGCAGTACTTC
CASSGLGGAGLYEQYF
>TRBD2|NA|TRBV5-1|TRBJ2-4
TGCGCCAGCAGCAGAACAAGCGGGAGAGACATTCAGTACTTC
CASSRTSGRDIQYF
>NA|NA|TRBV29-1|TRBJ1-2
TGCAGCGTTGTCGGGAGGGCCTATGGCTACACCTTC
CSVVGRAYGYTF
>NA|NA|TRBV4-3|TRBJ1-1
TGCGCCAGCAGCCAAGGGCGGTGGAGCATGAACACTGAAGCTTTCTTT
CASSQGRWSMNTEAFF
>NA|NA|TRBV18|TRBJ1-3
TGTGCCAGCTCACCCCCAGGCCTCTCTGGAAACACCATATATTTT
CASSPPGLSGNTIYF
>NA|NA|TRBV18|TRBJ2-4
TGTGCCAGCTCCGTAACCCCCGGACAGAAAAACATTCAGTACTTC
CASSVTPGQKNIQYF
>TRBD1|NA|TRBV9|TRBJ2-4
TGTGCCAGCAGCCCCGGGACAGTGGGTCCCAAAAACATTCAGTACTTC
CASSPGTVGPKNIQYF
>NA|NA|TRBV6-2/TRBV6-3|TRBJ2-5
TGTGCCAGCAGTCTCCCGGACTACTATTTACAAGAGACCCAGTACTTC
CASSLPDYYLQETQYF
>NA|NA|TRBV11-2|TRBJ1-1
TGTGCCAGCAACTCCCAGGGGTTGACTGAAGCTTTCTTT
CASNSQGLTEAFF
>TRBD1|NA|TRBV5-5|TRBJ2-3
TGTGCCAGCAGCACCCCCGGGACAGGGGGTGTCACAGATACGCAGTATTTT
CASSTPGTGGVTDTQYF